Listed here are 20 T cell receptor beta chains from one sample, sequenced in a study of beta chain features in type 1 diabetes. The investigators reverse transcribed all of the isolated RNA, so they sequenced expressed TCRB transcripts. The table came from immunoSEQ multiplex PCR; TCRdb's copy has only in-frame clones and leaves some out. The sample has a few hundred thousand clones; 25% to 35% are singletons. The specimen sequenced was naive CD4+ T cells from blood. The source is a man aged 18 to 30 in good health.

This clone was seen only a few times. The V and J genes are TRBV30 and TRBJ1-2; TRBD1 might be the D (5 bases). This CDR3 region has 13 residues. V was clipped by 4 bases and J by 1 base, with 10 bases between them. Looked up from germline, CDR1 is GTSNPN and CDR2 is SVGIG (reference sequence). CDR3 sequence (DNA): TGTGCCTGGATAGCAGGGATTAACTATGGCTACACCTTC. Amino acid sequence: CAWIAGINYGYTF.

This clone was observed a few times. The chain joins TRBV10-3 to TRBJ1-5; D gene ambiguous. Trimming took 0 bases from V and 8 from J, leaving 11 bases between them. The length of the CDR3 is 14 residues. Germline V CDR1 and CDR2: ENHRY, SYGVKD. The CDR3, as DNA: TGTGCCATCAGTGAGTCGAGGAAGGACGAGCCCCAGCATTTT. Residues: CAISESRKDEPQHF.

This chain uses TRBV9 with TRBJ2-7; no clear D. V lost 4 bases to trimming and J lost 0 bases, with 11 bases between them. Germline V gene sequence: CDR1 SGDLS, CDR2 YYNGEE. The CDR3 length is 14 residues. The chain's CDR3 is CASSPQTASYEQYF. Written as DNA, the CDR3 is TGTGCCAGCAGCCCTCAGACGGCCTCCTACGAGCAGTACTTC.

This clone was found a few times. V and J are TRBV4-3 and TRBJ1-5; D ambiguous. The CDR3 loop spans 14 amino acids. Germline values: CDR1 LGHNA, CDR2 YSLEER. The V gene lost 0 bases and the J gene lost 6 bases, with 9 bases spanning the gap. The CDR3: CASSQDPAVQPQHF. CDR3 coding DNA: TGCGCCAGCAGCCAAGATCCGGCAGTTCAGCCCCAGCATTTT.

The chain joins TRBV30 to TRBJ1-2, with 8 bases lining up with TRBD1. CDR3 length equals 13 residues. V lost 3 bases to trimming and J lost 8 bases; unmatched junction nucleotides: 8. Germline loops: CDR1 GTSNPN, CDR2 SVGIG (reference sequence). The CDR3 sequence is CAWRDRDSRGYTF. In nucleotides, the CDR3 is TGTGCCTGGAGGGACAGGGACAGCAGAGGCTACACCTTC.

Concerning this clone: Other DNA sequences in the sample encode the same CDR3. This chain joins TRBV2 and TRBJ2-5, with 7 bases fitting TRBD2. Trimming cost V 3 bases and J 4 bases; bases outside gene matches: 5. The CDR3 extends over 14 amino acids. Germline CDR1 is SNHLY and CDR2 is FYNNEI. The CDR3 nucleotides read TGTGCCAGCAGTGATGTGGTAGCGGGAGAGACCCAGTACTTC. Amino acids: CASSDVVAGETQYF.

The genes are TRBV27 and TRBJ2-3; D not certain. The germline V gene encodes CDR1 MNHEY and CDR2 SMNVEV (reference sequence). Deletions cut 4 bases from V and 4 bases from J, with 12 bases between. The CDR3 runs 14 residues. In DNA, the CDR3 is TGTGCCAGCAGTTCTATTGCCGCGTCAGATACGCAGTATTTT. This gives the protein CASSSIAASDTQYF.

V gene TRBV7-8 combines with J gene TRBJ2-7; D not certain. CDR3 length: 11 residues. Trimming removed 5 bases from V and 5 bases from J, with 7 bases in between. CDR1 is SGHVS, CDR2 FQNEAQ, per germline. The CDR3 nucleotides read TGTGCCAGCAGCCCCCTCGACGAGCAGTACTTC. It specifies CASSPLDEQYF.

The V gene is TRBV4-3, the J gene TRBJ2-5; 11 nucleotides match TRBD2. CDR1 is LGHNA and CDR2 is YSLEER in the germline V gene. The CDR3 extends over 17 amino acids. The trim removed 1 base at V and 2 bases at J, leaving 6 bases unmatched. The CDR3 nucleotides are TGCGCCAGCAGCCAAGCTAGCGGGAGGTATTCACAAGAGACCCAGTACTTC. It encodes CASSQASGRYSQETQYF.

This clone came up a few times. The gene calls are TRBV9 and TRBJ2-7; TRBD2 agrees at 9 bases. Germline V gene lookup returns CDR1 SGDLS and CDR2 YYNGEE. The V and J ends lost 4 bases and 2 bases, in that order; junction bases with no gene match: 4. The CDR3 length is 14 residues. Here the CDR3 DNA reads TGTGCCAGCAGCCCCCGGACTAGCGCCTACGAGCAGTACTTC. Amino acid sequence: CASSPRTSAYEQYF.

V is TRBV28 and J is TRBJ2-7, with unresolved D. Looked up from germline, CDR1 is MDHEN and CDR2 is SYDVKM. The CDR3 covers 12 residues. V was trimmed by 4 bases and J by 2 bases, leaving 6 bases between them. CDR3 coding DNA: TGTGCCAGCAGTTACGGAACCTACGAGCAGTACTTC. This translates into CASSYGTYEQYF. Filled out from reference TRBV28 and TRBJ2-7, the complete variable domain reads DVKVTQSSRYLVKRTGEKVFLECVQDMDHENMFWYRQDPGLGLRLIYFSYDVKMKEKGDIPEGYSVSREKKERFSLILESASTNQTSMYLCASSYGTYEQYFGPGTRLTVT.

The chain has TRBV30 and TRBJ2-4; D tentatively fits TRBD1 or TRBD2 (5 bases each). The CDR3 loop spans 17 amino acids. Germline V gene lookup returns CDR1 GTSNPN and CDR2 SVGIG (reference sequence). V was cut by 0 bases and J by 4 bases, with 19 bases left in between. CDR3 nucleotides: TGTGCCTGGAGTGTACTGTTGGGTCAATGGGGGAAAAACATTCAGTACTTC. Translating gives CAWSVLLGQWGKNIQYF.

This clone was counted a few times. This sequence joins TRBV5-4 and TRBJ1-1; the match to TRBD1 covers 9 bases. There are 15 residues in the CDR3. From germline, CDR1 is SGHNT and CDR2 YYREEE (reference sequence). Trimming at V came to 0 bases and at J to 5 bases, leaving 5 bases not matched to a gene. The CDR3: CASSLDRGQMTEAFF. The CDR3 DNA reads TGTGCCAGCAGCTTGGACAGGGGGCAGATGACTGAAGCTTTCTTT.

This clone has only a few counts. The chain has TRBV29-1 and TRBJ2-7; D is undetermined. V gave up 6 bases and J gave up 0 bases, with 9 bases separating them. The CDR3 consists of 12 residues. CDR1 and CDR2 (germline): SQVTM, ANQGSEA. CDR3 region: CSVLDNSYEQYF. The CDR3, as DNA: TGCAGCGTCCTCGACAACTCCTACGAGCAGTACTTC.

This clone turned up a few times. The chain recombines TRBV13 with TRBJ2-3; 14 bases agree with TRBD2. Unmatched junction bases numbered 3, after V lost 0 bases and J lost 7 bases. The length of the CDR3 is 16 residues. Germline V gene sequence: CDR1 PRHDT, CDR2 FYEKMQ (reference sequence). The CDR3 nucleotides read TGTGCCAGCAGCTTAGGCGGGACTAGCGGGAGTTATACGCAGTATTTT. This encodes CASSLGGTSGSYTQYF.

This sequence joins TRBV20-1 and TRBJ2-7; tentative D call: TRBD2 (6 bases). The CDR3 is 11 residues long. V was pared by 3 bases and J by 4 bases, with 7 bases between. Germline V gene sequence: CDR1 DFQATT, CDR2 SNEGSKA (reference sequence). The CDR3 is CSASREYEQYF. The DNA for the CDR3 is TGCAGTGCTAGTCGGGAGTACGAGCAGTACTTC.

V gene TRBV9 combines with J gene TRBJ2-5; D is unclear. There are 11 residues in the CDR3. V dropped 4 bases and J dropped 5 bases, with 6 bases sitting between them. Germline V CDR1 and CDR2: SGDLS, YYNGEE. CDR3 sequence (DNA): TGTGCCAGCAGCAAAGGGGAGACCCAGTACTTC. It specifies CASSKGETQYF.

This clone came up a few times. The chain couples TRBV30 to TRBJ1-3; D uncertain. The CDR3 extends over 17 amino acids. The germline V gene encodes CDR1 GTSNPN and CDR2 SVGIG (reference sequence). Between the trimmed V and J ends, which lost 2 bases and 2 bases, there was a span of 19 bases. CDR3 bases: TGTGCCTGGAGTCCCTCCCGGTCAGGATGGACTGGAAACACCATATATTTT. Translated, it gives CAWSPSRSGWTGNTIYF.

In this sample, this clone turned up a few times. The chain links TRBV19 to TRBJ2-5; D gene ambiguous. The CDR3 sequence is 14 residues long. Germline values: CDR1 LNHDA, CDR2 SQIVND (reference sequence). The V and J ends lost 4 bases and 1 base respectively, with 10 bases between them. The CDR3 protein is CASSTFRTQETQYF. The CDR3 DNA sequence: TGTGCCAGTAGTACTTTCAGGACCCAAGAGACCCAGTACTTC. Together with reference TRBV19 and TRBJ2-5, the CDR3 gives the full variable domain: DGGITQSPKYLFRKEGQNVTLSCEQNLNHDAMYWYRQDPGQGLRLIYYSQIVNDFQKGDIAEGYSVSREKKESFPLTVTSAQKNPTAFYLCASSTFRTQETQYFGPGTRLLVL.

This clone was seen a handful of times. The rearrangement uses TRBV14 and TRBJ2-2; D is uncertain. V was clipped by 1 base and J by 3 bases, with 21 bases between them. This CDR3 region has 19 residues. Per germline, CDR1 SGHDN and CDR2 FVKESK. Here the CDR3 DNA reads TGTGCCAGCAGCCAAGTGATCGGAGATCGATCGGGTTACACCGGGGAGCTGTTTTTT. This encodes CASSQVIGDRSGYTGELFF.